Listed below are T cell receptor beta chains from one sample, sequenced in a study of blood T cell repertoires in COVID-19. The repertoire was sequenced with immunoSEQ multiplex PCR; TCRdb's copy has only in-frame clones and lacks some. The data show 170,000 or so clones, with around nine tenths seen just once and 0.8% to 1% held by the top ten. What was sequenced was peripheral blood. The receptors here all came from a young woman who had recovered from COVID-19. Each CDR3 is given with its conserved first and last residue. Fields, in order: clone size, D gene, J gene, V gene, CDR3 protein, CDR3 DNA. A D gene is named only where the DNA matches it firmly. Part of the rows lack a size; the others show once, few, many or a class for expanded clones.

size: -
D: TRBD1
J: TRBJ2-4
V: TRBV24-1
CDR3: CATSAGTVDKNIQYF
DNA: TGTGCCACCAGTGCTGGGACAGTCGACAAAAACATTCAGTACTTC

size: once
D: -
J: TRBJ1-4
V: TRBV3-1/TRBV3-2
CDR3: CASSQRGGLTNEKLFF
DNA: TGTGCCAGCAGCCAAAGGGGGGGGTTAACTAATGAAAAACTGTTTTTT

size: -
D: -
J: TRBJ1-6
V: TRBV3-1/TRBV3-2
CDR3: CASSQDIGSGAPLHF
DNA: TGTGCCAGCAGCCAAGACATAGGGTCGGGAGCACCCCTCCACTTT

size: -
D: TRBD1
J: TRBJ1-1
V: TRBV3-1/TRBV3-2
CDR3: CASSLGGTGGDEAFF
DNA: TGTGCCAGCAGCCTCGGAGGGACAGGGGGCGACGAAGCTTTCTTT

size: -
D: -
J: TRBJ2-2
V: TRBV14
CDR3: CASSHTGRRNTGELFF
DNA: TGTGCCAGCAGCCACACGGGAAGGAGGAACACCGGGGAGCTGTTTTTT

size: -
D: -
J: TRBJ1-2
V: TRBV27
CDR3: CASSTLTSPFNYGYTF
DNA: TGTGCCAGCAGTACGCTGACATCTCCATTCAACTATGGCTACACCTTC

size: -
D: -
J: TRBJ2-1
V: TRBV27
CDR3: CASSRAGIGFF
DNA: TGTGCCAGCAGTCGGGCAGGGATAGGGTTCTTC

size: few
D: -
J: TRBJ1-5
V: TRBV19
CDR3: CASSPVGNQPQHF
DNA: TGTGCCAGTAGCCCCGTTGGCAATCAGCCCCAGCATTTT

size: -
D: TRBD1
J: TRBJ1-1
V: TRBV19
CDR3: CASTVDRANTEAFF
DNA: TGTGCCAGTACCGTGGACAGGGCGAACACTGAAGCTTTCTTT

size: -
D: TRBD2
J: TRBJ2-4
V: TRBV5-1
CDR3: CASSIGTSGSQNIQYF
DNA: TGCGCCAGCAGCATCGGGACTAGCGGGAGTCAAAACATTCAGTACTTC

size: -
D: -
J: TRBJ1-1
V: TRBV6-5
CDR3: CASTSRGYTEAFF
DNA: TGTGCCAGCACCTCCAGGGGATACACTGAAGCTTTCTTT

size: few
D: -
J: TRBJ1-1
V: TRBV6-5
CDR3: CASHGEGEAFF
DNA: TGTGCCAGCCACGGGGAGGGTGAAGCTTTCTTT

size: once
D: -
J: TRBJ2-5
V: TRBV19
CDR3: CASKGVRDRLSDQYF
DNA: TGTGCCAGTAAAGGGGTGCGGGACCGCTTATCGGACCAGTACTTC

size: -
D: TRBD1
J: TRBJ1-1
V: TRBV6-6
CDR3: CASSRLTGGRYTEAFF
DNA: TGTGCCAGCAGTCGATTAACAGGGGGCCGGTACACTGAAGCTTTCTTT

size: -
D: -
J: TRBJ2-2
V: TRBV5-1
CDR3: CASSLGAMNTGELFF
DNA: TGCGCCAGCAGCTTGGGCGCCATGAACACCGGGGAGCTGTTTTTT

size: -
D: TRBD1
J: TRBJ1-3
V: TRBV5-4
CDR3: CASTEGGDLLYGNTIYF
DNA: TGTGCCAGCACCGAAGGGGGCGATCTCTTGTATGGAAACACCATATATTTT

size: -
D: TRBD1
J: TRBJ1-2
V: TRBV18
CDR3: CASSSGTGALYGYTF
DNA: TGTGCCAGCTCATCCGGGACAGGGGCCCTCTATGGCTACACCTTC

size: -
D: -
J: TRBJ2-1
V: TRBV5-5
CDR3: CASNTDWRREQFF
DNA: TGTGCCAGCAACACGGACTGGAGACGTGAGCAGTTCTTC

size: -
D: TRBD2
J: TRBJ2-7
V: TRBV7-9
CDR3: CASSGSGTGYEQYF
DNA: TGTGCCAGCAGCGGCAGCGGGACCGGCTACGAGCAGTACTTC

size: -
D: -
J: TRBJ1-4
V: TRBV21-1
CDR3: CASKHRGRREKLFF
DNA: TGTGCCAGCAAACACAGGGGGCGAAGGGAAAAACTGTTTTTT

size: -
D: -
J: TRBJ1-5
V: TRBV3-1/TRBV3-2
CDR3: CASSPKTVEPQHF
DNA: TGTGCCAGCAGCCCGAAGACAGTCGAGCCCCAGCATTTT

size: -
D: -
J: TRBJ1-1
V: TRBV27
CDR3: CASSVRVRDTEAFF
DNA: TGTGCCAGCAGCGTCCGGGTTAGAGACACTGAAGCTTTCTTT

size: -
D: TRBD2
J: TRBJ2-3
V: TRBV6-4
CDR3: CASSLAESTDTQYF
DNA: TGTGCCAGCAGTCTAGCGGAGAGCACAGATACGCAGTATTTT

size: many
D: -
J: TRBJ1-2
V: TRBV15
CDR3: CATSRASGVGANYGYTF
DNA: TGTGCCACCAGCAGGGCCTCTGGCGTCGGAGCTAACTATGGCTACACCTTC

size: -
D: -
J: TRBJ1-1
V: TRBV9
CDR3: CASSAQVGRTEAFF
DNA: TGTGCCAGCAGCGCTCAAGTAGGGAGGACTGAAGCTTTCTTT